A selection of T cell receptor beta chains follows, all from one sample in a study of blood T cells in healthy people across ages. TCRdb reprocessed the 5' RACE reads with MiXCR, giving one entry per CDR3 protein. The table includes some 700,000 distinct CDR3 sequences, 20% to 25% detected once. Sample: blood. The receptors stem from a man in his sixties or seventies in good health. CDR3s leave out the opening cysteine and the closing phenylalanine or tryptophan. The order of the fields is clone size, V gene, J gene, CDR3 protein. Size is stated for part of the rows, as once, few or many counts, or as a class when the clone is expanded.

abundance: NA; v_gene: TRBV12-3/TRBV12-4; j_gene: TRBJ2-3; CDR3aa: ASSFGSGTHTDTQY
abundance: NA; v_gene: TRBV5-6; j_gene: TRBJ2-7; CDR3aa: ASSLQGGEQY
abundance: few; v_gene: TRBV11-3; j_gene: TRBJ2-5; CDR3aa: ASSLGKTGQETQY
abundance: NA; v_gene: TRBV5-6; j_gene: TRBJ1-2; CDR3aa: ASSPSPVKTVYGYT
abundance: NA; v_gene: TRBV7-9; j_gene: TRBJ1-1; CDR3aa: ASKRDTLLDTEAF
abundance: few; v_gene: TRBV12-3/TRBV12-4; j_gene: NA; CDR3aa: ASSFSGLAEQF
abundance: few; v_gene: TRBV7-6; j_gene: TRBJ2-1; CDR3aa: AGSFRGGQNEQF
abundance: NA; v_gene: TRBV4-1; j_gene: TRBJ2-7; CDR3aa: ASSEGRGQGYEQY
abundance: few; v_gene: TRBV3-1; j_gene: TRBJ2-1; CDR3aa: ASSQDGTTKQF
abundance: many; v_gene: TRBV15; j_gene: TRBJ2-1; CDR3aa: ATSSRTNSYNEQF
abundance: NA; v_gene: TRBV7-9; j_gene: TRBJ1-4; CDR3aa: ATPGSANEKLF
abundance: few; v_gene: TRBV27; j_gene: TRBJ2-5; CDR3aa: ASSFLRRTPYSFKETQY
abundance: many; v_gene: TRBV5-1; j_gene: TRBJ1-2; CDR3aa: ASSLGDRGYGYT
abundance: few; v_gene: TRBV28; j_gene: TRBJ1-6; CDR3aa: ASSPRPYSPLH
abundance: NA; v_gene: TRBV27; j_gene: TRBJ1-6; CDR3aa: ASSFPDRALYNSPLH
abundance: many; v_gene: TRBV3-1; j_gene: TRBJ1-5; CDR3aa: ASSPAIFQPQH
abundance: many; v_gene: TRBV2; j_gene: TRBJ1-3; CDR3aa: ASLLSETGTSGNTIY
abundance: few; v_gene: TRBV12-3/TRBV12-4; j_gene: TRBJ2-4; CDR3aa: ASYGQGRDLAKNIQY